One T cell receptor (beta chain) is described in this entry. The antigen is unknown. This CDR3 is built from 14 residues. Losses at the gene ends were 5 bases for V and 5 bases for J; bases not matched to a gene: 7. CDR1 is SEHNR, CDR2 FQNEAQ, per germline (reference sequence). The data originate from a study of T cell repertoires in cytomegalovirus infection. At the level of the study: Public TCR beta signature analysis indicated the presence of both CMV infection and matching HLA type.

Overall study findings and caveats: CMV-specific TCR beta clonotypes restricted by HLA-C were the ones dominating the ex vivo response. Cumulated frequencies of public TCR beta families served to identify carriers of CMV plus the relevant HLA.

TCRdb reprocessed the reads with MiXCR, giving one entry per CDR3 protein. The sample carries about 46,000 distinct CDR3 sequences, roughly 22% recorded once. What was sequenced was PBMCs, sequenced either directly or after in vitro stimulation (not recorded which). The gene calls are TRBV7-9 and TRBJ2-3, with 7 bases fitting TRBD2. The source is a human donor in good health (CMV status not recorded). Some clones in this sample may be carry-over from other donors' samples. The DNA for the CDR3 is TGTGCCAGCAGCAGCGGGGTCTACGGAGATACGCAGTATTTT. Translating it yields CASSSGVYGDTQYF.